This TCR beta chain was identified in a study of blood T cell repertoires in COVID-19. Across the study: Acute-phase and convalescent COVID-19 samples originated in the United States, Italy and Spain.

The length of the CDR3 is 12 residues. Per the germline V gene, CDR1 is MDHEN and CDR2 is SYDVKM. V was clipped by 3 bases and J by 11 bases, with 8 bases between them. In the authors' workflow: Cell counts per sample came from amplifying reference gene primers. Here immunoSEQ multiplex PCR was the method, and the copy in TCRdb shows in-frame clones only, minus some. The DNA gave D and trimming, while V, J and clone size come from that table. This table holds about 270,000 clones, over 80% found once. Sequences were obtained from PBMCs or T cells enriched from blood (not recorded which). This sequence joins TRBV28 and TRBJ1-6, with TRBD1 as a possible D gene (6 bases). This sequence originates from a woman aged 25-40 years with acute COVID-19. CDR3 loop: CASSFRGTPLHF. DNA for the CDR3: TGTGCCAGCAGTTTCAGGGGTACACCCCTCCACTTT.